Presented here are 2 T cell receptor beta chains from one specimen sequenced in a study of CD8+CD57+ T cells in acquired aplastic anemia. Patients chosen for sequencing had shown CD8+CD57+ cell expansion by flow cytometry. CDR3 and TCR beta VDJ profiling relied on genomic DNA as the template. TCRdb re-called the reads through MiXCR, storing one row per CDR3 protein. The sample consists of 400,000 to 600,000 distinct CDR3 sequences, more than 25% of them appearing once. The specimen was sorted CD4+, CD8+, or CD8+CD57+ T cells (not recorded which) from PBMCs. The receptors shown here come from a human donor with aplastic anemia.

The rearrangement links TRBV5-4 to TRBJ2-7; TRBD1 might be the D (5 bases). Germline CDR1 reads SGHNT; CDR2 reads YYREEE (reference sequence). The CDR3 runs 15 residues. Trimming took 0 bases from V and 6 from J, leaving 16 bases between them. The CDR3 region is CASSLGGSAIREQYF. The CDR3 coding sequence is TGTGCCAGCAGCTTGGGGGGCTCGGCGATACGCGAGCAGTACTTC.

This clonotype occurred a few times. CDR3: CASSLEIGTSYEQYF. The CDR3 DNA reads TGTGCCAGCAGCTTAGAAATAGGGACCTCCTACGAGCAGTACTTC. V gene TRBV7-9 combines with J gene TRBJ2-7; D possibly matches TRBD1 or TRBD2 (5 bases each). V lost 1 base and J 0 bases, leaving 10 bases between the germline ends. The V gene's germline CDR1 is SEHNR and CDR2 FQNEAQ (reference sequence). CDR3 length: 15 residues.